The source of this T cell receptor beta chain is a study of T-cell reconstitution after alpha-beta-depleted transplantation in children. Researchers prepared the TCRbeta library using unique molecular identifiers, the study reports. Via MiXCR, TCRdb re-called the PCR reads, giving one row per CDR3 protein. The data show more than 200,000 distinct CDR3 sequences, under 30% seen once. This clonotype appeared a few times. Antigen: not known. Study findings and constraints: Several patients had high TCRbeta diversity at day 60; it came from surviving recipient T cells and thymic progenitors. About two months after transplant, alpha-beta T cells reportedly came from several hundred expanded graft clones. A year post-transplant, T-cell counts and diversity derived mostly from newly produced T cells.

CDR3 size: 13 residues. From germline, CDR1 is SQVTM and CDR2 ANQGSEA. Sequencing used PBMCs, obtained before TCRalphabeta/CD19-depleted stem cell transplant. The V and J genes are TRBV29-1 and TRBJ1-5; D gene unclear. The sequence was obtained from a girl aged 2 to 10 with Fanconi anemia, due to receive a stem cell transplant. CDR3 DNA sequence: TGCACCCGCATAATGGTAGGCAATCAGCCCCAGCATTTT. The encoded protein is CTRIMVGNQPQHF.